This T cell receptor (beta chain) was documented in a study of vaccination effects on CD4 cells after COVID-19. Method: immunoSEQ multiplex PCR; TCRdb's copy keeps in-frame clones and lacks some. The table has tens of thousands of clones, around 78% seen once. Germline values: CDR1 KGHSH, CDR2 LQKENI. This CDR3 has 15 amino acids. The V gene lost 3 bases and the J gene lost 3 bases, with 14 bases spanning the gap. For this clone: Its antigen is not known.

After expansion with viral peptide pools in the ViraFEST assay, antigen-specific CD4+ T cells were sequenced. CD4+ T cell isolation took place after 10 days of culture. Nobody among the vaccine recipients had prior SARS-CoV-2 infection (nucleocapsid antibodies were negative). The material was CD4+ T cells from PBMCs cultured with SARS-CoV-2 spike peptides, obtained before COVID-19 vaccination. The origin of this receptor is a human donor who received a COVID-19 vaccine. The V call is TRBV18, the J call TRBJ2-5; TRBD2 is a possible D gene (6 bases). CDR3 in amino acids: CASSPPGALKETQYF. In DNA, the CDR3 is TGTGCCAGCTCACCCCCGGGAGCTCTAAAAGAGACCCAGTACTTC.